The entry below describes one T cell receptor (beta chain). Its matching antigen is unknown. Unique molecular identifier tags were affixed to discrete cDNA molecules. TCRdb reprocessed the 5' RACE reads with MiXCR, giving one entry per CDR3 protein. The table lists more than 80,000 distinct CDR3 sequences, roughly 17% of them singletons. CDR1 is SGHAT and CDR2 is FQNNGV in the germline V gene. CDR3 length: 14 residues. V was clipped by 3 bases and J by 3 bases; unmatched bases: 4. These data are taken from a study of early T cells in non-severe SARS-CoV-2 infection. For the study at large: Sequencing of bulk RNA from unsorted whole blood was done, without chain pairing.

Study observations and caveats: VDJdb matching skewed toward anti-spike CD8 responses, missing private and CD4 specificities.

The chain recombines TRBV11-2 with TRBJ2-7; 8 positions match TRBD1. The sequence derives from an adult who was a healthcare worker with PCR-confirmed SARS-CoV-2 infection or an uninfected control (not recorded which). Input material: whole blood. The CDR3 coding sequence is TGTGCCAGCAGCTTGGGGACAGGCTTCTACGAGCAGTACTTC. Translating gives CASSLGTGFYEQYF.